A single sample is the source of the 16 T cell receptor beta chains below, sequenced in a study of cytomegalovirus exposure and HLA in healthy donors. In the PCR, 60 Vbeta and 13 Jbeta primers were used. Assay: immunoSEQ multiplex PCR; the TCRdb copy retains only in-frame clones and omits some. Of around 150,000 clones in the sample, around 80% were seen once. Sequencing was performed on PBMCs. All receptors come from a male donor in good health and CMV-seronegative.

The chain is built from TRBV6-1 and TRBJ2-1, with TRBD2 identical over 8 bases. This CDR3 comprises 15 residues. The V gene end was trimmed by 1 base and the J gene end by 4 bases; junction bases not matched to a gene: 3. Germline loops: CDR1 MNHNS, CDR2 SASEGT. The CDR3 region has the DNA TGTGCCAGCAGTGAAGAGAGCGGGGGTTACAATGAGCAGTTCTTC. Protein product: CASSEESGGYNEQFF.

This chain connects TRBV4-2 to TRBJ2-1, with D uncertain. Per germline, CDR1 LGHNA and CDR2 YNFKEQ. V gave up 0 bases and J gave up 2 bases, with 2 bases separating them. CDR3 length equals 13 residues. CDR3 sequence reads: CASSQDTYNEQFF. The DNA of the CDR3 is TGTGCCAGCAGCCAAGATACCTACAATGAGCAGTTCTTC.

The chain recombines TRBV4-3 with TRBJ2-5, with TRBD2 identical over 9 bases. J was trimmed by 2 bases and V by 4 bases; bases with no gene match: 2. There are 14 residues in the CDR3. Germline V CDR1 and CDR2: LGHNA, YSLEER. The CDR3, as DNA: TGCGCCAGCAGCCCGGGACTAGCACAAGAGACCCAGTACTTC. Its translation is CASSPGLAQETQYF.

The V call is TRBV29-1, the J call TRBJ1-1; TRBD1 aligns across 7 bases. The CDR3 is 12 residues long. Germline V gene lookup returns CDR1 SQVTM and CDR2 ANQGSEA. The J segment lost 6 bases and the V segment lost 5 bases, leaving 6 bases of the junction unmatched. The chain's CDR3 is CSVIDRDPEAFF. The CDR3 DNA is TGCAGCGTTATTGACAGGGATCCTGAAGCTTTCTTT.

This clone occurred once. The CDR3 loop is CASSYGQGYYGYTF. The DNA for the CDR3 is TGTGCCAGCAGCTATGGACAGGGCTACTATGGCTACACCTTC. The chain couples TRBV11-2 to TRBJ1-2, with TRBD1 matching over 8 bases. V lost 4 bases and J lost 3; bases outside the gene matches: 4. CDR1 is SGHAT and CDR2 is FQNNGV in the germline V gene. The CDR3 runs to 14 residues.

The rearrangement links TRBV19 to TRBJ2-2, with D perhaps matching TRBD2 (5 bases). Trimming removed 7 bases from V and 8 bases from J, with 17 bases in between. The CDR3 is 14 amino acids. Germline CDR1 LNHDA, CDR2 SQIVND (reference sequence). The CDR3 is CASKNDWGAGELFF. The DNA of the CDR3 is TGTGCCAGTAAAAATGATTGGGGAGCGGGGGAGCTGTTTTTT. The whole variable domain, filled in from reference TRBV19 and TRBJ2-2, reads DGGITQSPKYLFRKEGQNVTLSCEQNLNHDAMYWYRQDPGQGLRLIYYSQIVNDFQKGDIAEGYSVSREKKESFPLTVTSAQKNPTAFYLCASKNDWGAGELFFGEGSRLTVL.

The chain links TRBV10-1 to TRBJ2-3, with 7 bases matching TRBD2. The V segment lost 6 bases and the J segment 8 bases; nucleotides outside the gene matches: 17. The V gene's germline CDR1 is WNHNN and CDR2 SYGVQD (reference sequence). The CDR3 has 16 residues. Written as DNA, the CDR3 is TGCGCCAGCAGCCTCCCCGAGGGGACTACTGCGATTACGCAGTATTTT. Translated, it gives CASSLPEGTTAITQYF.

The chain joins TRBV7-2 to TRBJ1-2; no clear D. V lost 4 bases, J lost 2 bases, and 8 bases lay in between. In germline, CDR1 is SGHTA, CDR2 FQGNSA. The CDR3 totals 13 residues. The CDR3 nucleotides are TGTGCCAGCAGCTCCGAGCCCAACTATGGCTACACCTTC. Translated: CASSSEPNYGYTF.

V and J are TRBV6-1 and TRBJ1-4; D remains ambiguous. Germline assignment: CDR1 MNHNS and CDR2 SASEGT. There are 15 residues in the CDR3. V was trimmed by 3 bases and J by 9 bases, leaving 17 bases between them. The CDR3 reads CASSDTVRPIQKLFF. CDR3 in DNA: TGTGCCAGCAGTGATACCGTCAGGCCCATCCAAAAACTGTTTTTT.

The genes are TRBV28 and TRBJ1-2, with 7 bases lining up with TRBD1. The CDR3 consists of 14 residues. With V trimmed by 5 bases and J by 7 bases, 10 bases remained unmatched. Germline V gene sequence: CDR1 MDHEN, CDR2 SYDVKM. CDR3 bases: TGTGCCAGCAGTCGGCCCGGGGCAGGGGGTGGCTACACCTTC. Translation: CASSRPGAGGGYTF.

Here the CDR3 DNA reads TGTGCCAGCAGTCTTTTTAACACCATATATTTT. The encoded protein is CASSLFNTIYF. The chain is built from TRBV28 and TRBJ1-3; D unresolved. Trimming took off 5 bases at V and 7 bases at J, with 6 bases between the two ends. The V gene's germline CDR1 is MDHEN and CDR2 SYDVKM. CDR3 length: 11 residues.

The V and J genes are TRBV7-2 and TRBJ1-6; 7 nucleotides align to TRBD1. V trimming: 1 base; J trimming: 11 bases; junction bases outside the gene matches: 8. From germline, CDR1 is SGHTA and CDR2 FQGNSA. This CDR3 spans 15 amino acids. For the CDR3, the DNA is TGTGCCAGCAGCTTAGGGGGGACAGCCGGTCCACCCCTCCACTTT. Residues: CASSLGGTAGPPLHF.

This chain connects TRBV6-5 to TRBJ1-6, with TRBD1 matching over 7 bases. The CDR3 contains 13 residues. The junction had 12 bases not matched to a gene; V was cut back by 8 bases and J by 14 bases. Germline-derived CDR1 and CDR2 are MNHEY and SVGAGI. In nucleotides, the CDR3 is TGTGCCAGCCGCGGACAGGATGGGAGAACCCTCCACTTT. As protein: CASRGQDGRTLHF.

Here the CDR3 reads CASSQIRDIYGYTF. CDR3 in DNA: TGCGCCAGCAGCCAAATCCGGGACATCTATGGCTACACCTTC. The J gene is TRBJ1-2, the V gene TRBV4-1; D may be TRBD1 (6 bases). Between the trimmed V and J ends, which lost 2 bases and 4 bases, there was a span of 11 bases. The length of the CDR3 is 14 residues. Germline V lookup: CDR1 MGHRA, CDR2 YSYEKL.

This chain connects TRBV5-4 to TRBJ1-5; D ambiguous. Germline V CDR1 and CDR2: SGHNT, YYREEE (reference sequence). With 5 bases removed from V and 4 bases from J, the gap between germline ends came to 13 bases. The CDR3 totals 14 residues. CDR3 residues: CASSTDPGNQPQHF. Written as DNA, the CDR3 is TGTGCCAGCAGTACTGATCCGGGGAATCAGCCCCAGCATTTT.

The rearrangement joins TRBV7-8 to TRBJ2-1; D might be TRBD2 (6 bases). CDR3 length equals 15 residues. Looked up from germline, CDR1 is SGHVS and CDR2 is FQNEAQ. Trimming left V 0 bases short and J 0 bases short, with 6 bases between. The CDR3 region has the DNA TGTGCCAGCAGCTTAGCGGAGGGCTCCTACAATGAGCAGTTCTTC. It yields the protein CASSLAEGSYNEQFF.